The clone carrying this T cell receptor (beta chain) was picked up a small number of times. Its antigen is not known. This entry is derived from a study of CD4 T cells in relation to SARS-CoV-2 and coronaviruses. Study summary: TCR beta CDR3s were sequenced after approximately 11-day antigen culture of PBMCs.

Before the COVID-19 pandemic, during about 2011-2019, CD4+ T cells were taken from unexposed donors. Isolation of CD4+ T cells took place after approximately eleven days in culture. Trimming took 4 bases from V and 5 from J; bases not matched to a gene: 14. In germline, CDR1 is MDHEN, CDR2 SYDVKM. This CDR3 region has 18 residues. This table comes from immunoSEQ multiplex PCR, and its TCRdb copy is limited to in-frame clones, with some not included. The data hold about 29,000 clones, with over 60% observed a single time. The TCR originated in a human donor in good health. The sequencing sample was made of CD4+ T cells from PBMCs, cultured in vitro. The chain uses TRBV28 and TRBJ2-3; 11 nucleotides agree with TRBD2. CDR3 protein: CASSSPGVAGGPGDTQYF. The CDR3 DNA sequence: TGTGCCAGCAGTTCCCCGGGGGTAGCGGGGGGGCCCGGAGATACGCAGTATTTT. Together with reference TRBV28 and TRBJ2-3, the CDR3 gives the full variable domain: DVKVTQSSRYLVKRTGEKVFLECVQDMDHENMFWYRQDPGLGLRLIYFSYDVKMKEKGDIPEGYSVSREKKERFSLILESASTNQTSMYLCASSSPGVAGGPGDTQYFGPGTRLTVL.